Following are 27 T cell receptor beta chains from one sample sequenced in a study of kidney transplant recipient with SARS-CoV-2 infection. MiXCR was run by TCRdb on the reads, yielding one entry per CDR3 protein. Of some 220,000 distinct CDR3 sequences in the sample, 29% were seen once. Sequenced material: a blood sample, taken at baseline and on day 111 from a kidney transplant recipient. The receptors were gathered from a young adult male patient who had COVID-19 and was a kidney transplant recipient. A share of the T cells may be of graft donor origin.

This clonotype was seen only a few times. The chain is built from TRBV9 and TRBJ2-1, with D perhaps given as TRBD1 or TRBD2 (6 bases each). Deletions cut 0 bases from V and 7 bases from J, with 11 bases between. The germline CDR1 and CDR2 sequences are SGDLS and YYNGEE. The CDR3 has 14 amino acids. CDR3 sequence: CASSVDWGANEQFF. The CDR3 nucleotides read TGTGCCAGCAGCGTAGATTGGGGGGCTAATGAGCAGTTCTTC.

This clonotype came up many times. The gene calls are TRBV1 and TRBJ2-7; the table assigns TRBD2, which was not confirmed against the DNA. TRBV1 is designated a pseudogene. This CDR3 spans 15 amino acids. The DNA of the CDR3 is TGCACCAGCCCCTATGTTGGCGGGAGGACCTACGAGCAGTACTTC. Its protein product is CTSPYVGGRTYEQYF.

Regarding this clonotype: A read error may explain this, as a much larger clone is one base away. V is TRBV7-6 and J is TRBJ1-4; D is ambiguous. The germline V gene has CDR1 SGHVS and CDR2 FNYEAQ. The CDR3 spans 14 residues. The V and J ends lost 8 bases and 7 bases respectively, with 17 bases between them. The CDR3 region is CASRGRANSEKLFF. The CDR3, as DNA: TGTGCCAGCCGCGGGAGGGCCAATAGTGAAAAACTGTTTTTT.

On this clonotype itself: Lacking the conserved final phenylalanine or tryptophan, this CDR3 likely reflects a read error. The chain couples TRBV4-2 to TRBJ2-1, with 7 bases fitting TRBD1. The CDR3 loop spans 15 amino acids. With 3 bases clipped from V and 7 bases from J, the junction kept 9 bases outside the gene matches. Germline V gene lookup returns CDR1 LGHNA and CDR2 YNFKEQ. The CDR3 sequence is CASSHYGRDSNEQFL. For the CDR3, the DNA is TGTGCCAGCAGCCACTACGGACGGGACAGTAATGAGCAGTTCCTC.

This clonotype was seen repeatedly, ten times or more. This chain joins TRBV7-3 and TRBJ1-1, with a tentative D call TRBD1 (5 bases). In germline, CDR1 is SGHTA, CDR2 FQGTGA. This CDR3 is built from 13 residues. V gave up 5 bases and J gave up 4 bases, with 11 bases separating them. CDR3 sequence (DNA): TGTGCCAGCAGCCCAGGGAGGATCACTGAAGCTTTCTTT. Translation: CASSPGRITEAFF. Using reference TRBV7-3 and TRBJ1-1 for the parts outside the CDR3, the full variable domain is GAGVSQTPSNKVTEKGKYVELRCDPISGHTALYWYRQSLGQGPEFLIYFQGTGAADDSGLPNDRFFAVRPEGSVSTLKIQRTERGDSAVYLCASSPGRITEAFFGQGTRLTVV.

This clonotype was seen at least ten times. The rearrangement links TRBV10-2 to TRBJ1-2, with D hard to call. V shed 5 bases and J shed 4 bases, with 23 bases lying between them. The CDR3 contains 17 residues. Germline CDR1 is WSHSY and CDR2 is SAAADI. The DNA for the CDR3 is TGCGCCAGCAGTTCCGGGTACACTTCTAGAAAGACCTATGGCTACACCTTC. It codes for CASSSGYTSRKTYGYTF.

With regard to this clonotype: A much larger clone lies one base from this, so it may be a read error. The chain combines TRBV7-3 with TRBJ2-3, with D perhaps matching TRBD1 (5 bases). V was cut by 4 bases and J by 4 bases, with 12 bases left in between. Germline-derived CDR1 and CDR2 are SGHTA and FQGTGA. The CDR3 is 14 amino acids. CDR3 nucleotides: TGTGCCAGCAGCTATCTACAGGCATCAGATACGCAGTATTTT. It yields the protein CASSYLQASDTQYF.

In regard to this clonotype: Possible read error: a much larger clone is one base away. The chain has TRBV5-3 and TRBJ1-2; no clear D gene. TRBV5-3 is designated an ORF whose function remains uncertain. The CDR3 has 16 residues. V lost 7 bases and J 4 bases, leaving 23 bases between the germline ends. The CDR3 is CARWAPVVRKTYGYTF. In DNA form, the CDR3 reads TGTGCCAGATGGGCGCCAGTGGTGAGAAAGACCTATGGCTACACCTTC.

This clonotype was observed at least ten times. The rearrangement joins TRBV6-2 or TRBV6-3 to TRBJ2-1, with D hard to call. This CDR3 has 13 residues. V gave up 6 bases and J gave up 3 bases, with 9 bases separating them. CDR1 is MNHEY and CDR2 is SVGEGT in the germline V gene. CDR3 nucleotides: TGTGCCAGCAGCCCCTACGACTACAATGAGCAGTTCTTC. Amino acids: CASSPYDYNEQFF.

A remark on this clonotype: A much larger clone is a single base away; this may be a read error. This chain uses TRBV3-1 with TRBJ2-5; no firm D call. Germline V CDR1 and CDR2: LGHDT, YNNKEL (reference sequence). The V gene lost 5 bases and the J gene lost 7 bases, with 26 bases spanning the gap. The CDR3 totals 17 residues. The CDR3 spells CASSRDHPISFSGTQYF. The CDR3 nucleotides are TGTGCCAGCAGCAGGGATCATCCCATTTCTTTCTCTGGGACCCAGTACTTC.

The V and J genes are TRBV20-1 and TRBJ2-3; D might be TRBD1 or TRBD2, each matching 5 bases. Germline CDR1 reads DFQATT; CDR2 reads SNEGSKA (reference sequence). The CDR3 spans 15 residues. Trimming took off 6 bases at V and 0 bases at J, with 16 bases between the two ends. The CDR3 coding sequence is TGCAGTGCGATTGGGACCAAGACTAGCACAGATACGCAGTATTTT. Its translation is CSAIGTKTSTDTQYF.

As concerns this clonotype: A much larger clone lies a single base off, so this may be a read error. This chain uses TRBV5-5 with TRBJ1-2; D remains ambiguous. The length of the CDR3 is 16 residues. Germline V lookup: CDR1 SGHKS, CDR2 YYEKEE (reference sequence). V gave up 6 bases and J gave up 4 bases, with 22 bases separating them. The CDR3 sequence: CASMGSVSRKTYGYTF. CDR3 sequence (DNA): TGTGCCAGCATGGGGAGTGTCTCGCGAAAGACCTATGGCTACACCTTC.

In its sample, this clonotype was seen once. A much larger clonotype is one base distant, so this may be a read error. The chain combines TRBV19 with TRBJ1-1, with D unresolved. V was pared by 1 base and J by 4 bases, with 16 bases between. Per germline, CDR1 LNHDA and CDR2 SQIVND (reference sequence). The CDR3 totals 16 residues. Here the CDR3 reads CASSIVTWGGSTEAFF. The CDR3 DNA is TGTGCCAGTAGTATAGTAACTTGGGGTGGGAGCACTGAAGCTTTCTTT.

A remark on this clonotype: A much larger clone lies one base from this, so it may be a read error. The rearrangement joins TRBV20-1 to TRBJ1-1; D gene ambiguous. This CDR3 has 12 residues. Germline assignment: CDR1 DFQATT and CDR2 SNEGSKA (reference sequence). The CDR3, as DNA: TGCAATGCTACCGGGGTTAGCACTGAAGCTTTCTTT. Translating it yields CNATGVSTEAFF.

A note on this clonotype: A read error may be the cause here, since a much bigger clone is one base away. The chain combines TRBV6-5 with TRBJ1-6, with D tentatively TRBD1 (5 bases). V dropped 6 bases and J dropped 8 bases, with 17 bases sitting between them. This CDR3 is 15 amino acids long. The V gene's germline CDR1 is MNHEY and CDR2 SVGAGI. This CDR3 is CASSLEGRGDSPLHF. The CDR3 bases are TGTGCCAGCAGCTTAGAGGGACGGGGGGATTCACCCCTCCACTTT.

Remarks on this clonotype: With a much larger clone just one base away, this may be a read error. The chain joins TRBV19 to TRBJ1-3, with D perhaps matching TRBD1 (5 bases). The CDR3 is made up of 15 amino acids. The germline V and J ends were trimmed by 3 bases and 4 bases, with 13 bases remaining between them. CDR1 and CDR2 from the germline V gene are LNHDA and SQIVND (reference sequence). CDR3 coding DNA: TGTGCCAGTAGTATGGGACCGGGGCAAGGAAACACCATATATTTT. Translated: CASSMGPGQGNTIYF.

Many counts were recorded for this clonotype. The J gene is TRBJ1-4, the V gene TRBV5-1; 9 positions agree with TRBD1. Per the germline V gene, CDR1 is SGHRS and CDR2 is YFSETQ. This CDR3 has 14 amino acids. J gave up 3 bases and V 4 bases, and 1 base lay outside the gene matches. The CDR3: CASSRDRANEKLFF. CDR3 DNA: TGCGCCAGCAGCCGGGACAGGGCTAATGAAAAACTGTTTTTT.

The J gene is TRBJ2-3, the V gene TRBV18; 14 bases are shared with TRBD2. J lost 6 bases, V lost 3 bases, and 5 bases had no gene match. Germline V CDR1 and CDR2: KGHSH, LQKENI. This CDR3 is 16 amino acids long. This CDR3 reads CASSPGLAGAGDTQYF. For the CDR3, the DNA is TGTGCCAGCTCACCGGGACTAGCGGGAGCTGGTGATACGCAGTATTTT. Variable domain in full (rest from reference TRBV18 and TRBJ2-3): NAGVMQNPRHLVRRRGQEARLRCSPMKGHSHVYWYRQLPEEGLKFMVYLQKENIIDESGMPKERFSAEFPKEGPSILRIQQVVRGDSAAYFCASSPGLAGAGDTQYFGPGTRLTVL.

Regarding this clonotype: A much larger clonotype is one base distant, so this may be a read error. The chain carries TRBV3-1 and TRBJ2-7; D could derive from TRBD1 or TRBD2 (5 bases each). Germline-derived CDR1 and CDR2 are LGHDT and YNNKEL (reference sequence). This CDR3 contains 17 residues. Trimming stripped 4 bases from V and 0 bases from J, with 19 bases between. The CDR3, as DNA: TGTGCCAGCAGCCCCAGGGTAAGCGGCGGAAGCTCCTACGAGCAGTACTTC. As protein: CASSPRVSGGSSYEQYF.

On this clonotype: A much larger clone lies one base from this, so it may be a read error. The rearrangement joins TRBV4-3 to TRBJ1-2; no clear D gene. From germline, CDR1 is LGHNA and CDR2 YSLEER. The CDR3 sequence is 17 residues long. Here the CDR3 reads CASGHIRGRRKTYGYTF. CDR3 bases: TGCGCCAGCGGCCATATTAGAGGACGTCGAAAGACCTATGGCTACACCTTC.

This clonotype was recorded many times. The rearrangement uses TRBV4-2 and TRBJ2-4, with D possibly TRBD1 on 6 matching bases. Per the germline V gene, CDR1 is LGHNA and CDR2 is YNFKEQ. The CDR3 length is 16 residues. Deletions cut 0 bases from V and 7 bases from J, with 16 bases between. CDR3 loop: CASSQDIPQGVNIQYF. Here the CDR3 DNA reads TGTGCCAGCAGCCAAGATATACCACAGGGCGTGAACATTCAGTACTTC.

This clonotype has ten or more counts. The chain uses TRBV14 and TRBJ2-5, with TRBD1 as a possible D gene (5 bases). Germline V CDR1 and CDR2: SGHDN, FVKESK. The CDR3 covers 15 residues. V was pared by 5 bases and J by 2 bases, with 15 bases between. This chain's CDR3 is CASSSLGAWQETQYF. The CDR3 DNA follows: TGTGCCAGCAGCTCTCTAGGGGCCTGGCAAGAGACCCAGTACTTC.

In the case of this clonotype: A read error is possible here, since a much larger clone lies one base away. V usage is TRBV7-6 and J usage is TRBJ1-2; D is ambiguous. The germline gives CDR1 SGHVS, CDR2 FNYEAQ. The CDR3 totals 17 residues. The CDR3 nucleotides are TGTGCCAGCAGCCGTGAAGCTGAATCTCGAAAGACCTATTGCTACACCTTC. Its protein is CASSREAESRKTYCYTF. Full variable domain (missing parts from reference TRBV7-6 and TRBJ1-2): GAGVSQSPRYKVTKRGQDVALRCDPISGHVSLYWYRQALGQGPEFLTYFNYEAQQDKSGLPNDRFSAERPEGSISTLTIQRTEQRDSAMYRCASSREAESRKTYCYTFGSGTRLTVV.

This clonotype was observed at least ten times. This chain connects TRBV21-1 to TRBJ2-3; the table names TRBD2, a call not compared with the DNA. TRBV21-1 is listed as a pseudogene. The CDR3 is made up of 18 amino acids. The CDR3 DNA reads TGTGCCAGCAGCAAAGGCCTAGCTCCTTTCTATTTCACAGATACGCAGTATTTT. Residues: CASSKGLAPFYFTDTQYF.

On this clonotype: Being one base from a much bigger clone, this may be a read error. The CDR3 DNA reads as TGTGCCAGCGGCTTGCCGCCGCGACAGGGGGACACTGAAGTTTTCTTT. Its protein is CASGLPPRQGDTEVFF. The chain couples TRBV12-1 to TRBJ1-1; TRBD1, the table's D call, was not compared with the DNA. TRBV12-1 is a listed pseudogene. The length of the CDR3 is 16 residues.

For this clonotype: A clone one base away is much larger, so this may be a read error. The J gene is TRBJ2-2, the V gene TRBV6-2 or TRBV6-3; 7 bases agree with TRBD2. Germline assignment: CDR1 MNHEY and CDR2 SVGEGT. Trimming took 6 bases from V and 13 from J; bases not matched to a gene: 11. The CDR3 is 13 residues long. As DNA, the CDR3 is TGTGCCAGCAGATCGCGGGGGTGGAGGGGGCTGTTTTTT. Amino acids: CASRSRGWRGLFF.

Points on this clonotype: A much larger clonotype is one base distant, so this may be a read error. This chain's CDR3 is CAGSRWMDGYTF. CDR3 in DNA: TGTGCCGGCAGTAGATGGATGGATGGCTACACCTTC. The chain links TRBV6-2 or TRBV6-3 to TRBJ1-2; D not resolved. The length of the CDR3 is 12 residues. Germline CDR1 is MNHEY and CDR2 is SVGEGT.